The clone carrying this T cell receptor beta chain was picked up a small number of times. This entry is derived from a study of T cells after yellow fever vaccination. CDR3 length equals 15 residues. The germline V gene encodes CDR1 ENHRY and CDR2 SYGVKD. With 2 bases removed from V and 1 base from J, the gap between germline ends came to 8 bases. A single record per CDR3 protein comes from TCRdb applying MiXCR to the 5' RACE reads. Here the sample spans 400,000 or so distinct CDR3 sequences, around 6.5% being singletons. The chain recombines TRBV10-3 with TRBJ2-2; D perhaps matches TRBD1 (5 bases). Here the sequenced sample was PBMCs, taken 5 days after the yellow fever booster vaccination. This clonotype originated in a man younger than 40 who received the YFV17D yellow fever vaccine. CDR3 protein: CAISEGQGNTGELFF. In nucleotides, the CDR3 is TGTGCCATCAGTGAGGGACAAGGGAACACCGGGGAGCTGTTTTTT.